This T cell receptor (beta chain) appears in the sequencing data of a study of blood T cells in healthy people across ages. Regarding the study as a whole: There were more naive CD4+ cells and higher diversity in long-lived donors than in aged donors.

PCR was performed a second time for about 6 to 12 cycles using a sample-barcoded 5' primer and a J-beta primer mix. Every sample gave at least 2.5 million paired-end reads containing CDR3. MiXCR, applied by TCRdb to the 5' RACE reads, yields one record per CDR3 protein. The table records about 580,000 distinct CDR3 sequences, roughly 48% of them present only once. Turning to this clonotype: What it recognizes is unknown.

The CDR3 is 15 amino acids. With 0 bases removed from V and 3 bases from J, the gap between germline ends came to 12 bases. Germline CDR1 reads LGHNA; CDR2 reads YSLEER. The sample taken for sequencing was blood. This receptor was taken from a man older than 75 in good health. The chain employs TRBV4-3 and TRBJ2-7; a possible D gene is TRBD1 (5 bases). This CDR3 is CASSQDPRAHYEQYF. The CDR3 nucleotides read TGCGCCAGCAGCCAAGATCCCAGGGCTCACTACGAGCAGTACTTC.